What follows are 20 T cell receptor beta chains derived from one specimen sequenced in a study of identical twins. Each CDR3 protein gets one entry after TCRdb re-called the 5' RACE reads with MiXCR. The sample lists 200,000 to 300,000 distinct CDR3 sequences; approximately 10% were seen once. Sequenced sample: memory T cells sorted from blood. These receptors all come from a man aged 45-65 years in good health.

The V and J genes are TRBV7-6 and TRBJ2-5; 10 nucleotides match TRBD2. V was clipped by 3 bases and J by 5 bases; unmatched bases: 3. This CDR3 has 14 amino acids. Germline lookup yields CDR1 SGHVS and CDR2 FNYEAQ. CDR3 protein: CASSFGLAVETQYF. The DNA for the CDR3 is TGTGCCAGCAGCTTTGGACTAGCGGTGGAGACCCAGTACTTC.

This clonotype appeared many times. V and J are TRBV15 and TRBJ2-3; 9 positions match TRBD2. V lost 4 bases, J lost 5 bases, and 10 bases stayed unmatched. Per germline, CDR1 LNHNV and CDR2 YYDKDF (reference sequence). The CDR3 totals 16 residues. CDR3 coding DNA: TGTGCCACCAGCACCCTTAGCGGGAGAGGGAGAGATACGCAGTATTTT. Encoded protein: CATSTLSGRGRDTQYF.

The V gene is TRBV7-9, the J gene TRBJ1-1; unclear D gene. CDR3 length: 11 residues. V dropped 5 bases and J dropped 7 bases, with 8 bases sitting between them. Germline V CDR1 and CDR2: SEHNR, FQNEAQ (reference sequence). Here the CDR3 DNA reads TGTGCCAGCAGCCCTTCAATTGAAGCTTTCTTT. Its translation: CASSPSIEAFF.

This clonotype was seen a few times. CDR3 sequence (DNA): TGCAGTGCTAGTATGCAGGGGATCGGGGGCAATCAGCCCCAGCATTTT. It is translated as CSASMQGIGGNQPQHF. The V call is TRBV20-1, the J call TRBJ1-5, with D perhaps TRBD1 (6 bases). Per germline, CDR1 DFQATT and CDR2 SNEGSKA (reference sequence). The CDR3 totals 16 residues. Trimming took off 3 bases at V and 2 bases at J, with 17 bases between the two ends.

Many counts were recorded for this clonotype. The chain links TRBV20-1 to TRBJ1-4; maybe TRBD1 (5 bases). Germline values: CDR1 DFQATT, CDR2 SNEGSKA (reference sequence). CDR3 length: 15 amino acids. V was pared by 0 bases and J by 6 bases, with 14 bases between. CDR3 sequence reads: CSARDFGQGDEKLFF. The CDR3 DNA sequence: TGCAGTGCTAGAGATTTTGGTCAGGGAGATGAAAAACTGTTTTTT.

This clonotype was counted many times. The chain recombines TRBV6-2 or TRBV6-3 with TRBJ1-3, with D possibly matching TRBD1 (6 bases). The germline V gene has CDR1 MNHEY and CDR2 SVGEGT. The germline V and J ends were trimmed by 4 bases and 0 bases, with 22 bases remaining between them. The CDR3 extends over 19 amino acids. The CDR3 bases are TGTGCCAGCAGTTCCTTCACAACATGGGACACCTACTCTGGAAACACCATATATTTT. This sequence encodes CASSSFTTWDTYSGNTIYF.

This clonotype was detected only a few times. The V and J genes are TRBV6-2 or TRBV6-3 and TRBJ2-1, with D maybe TRBD1 (8 bases). The CDR3 has 16 amino acids. V was trimmed by 6 bases and J by 8 bases, leaving 23 bases between them. Per germline, CDR1 MNHEY and CDR2 SVGEGT. The DNA of the CDR3 is TGTGCCAGCAGGGGGCTTGACAGGGGCGGGGGCGATGAGCAGTTCTTC. Its protein product is CASRGLDRGGGDEQFF.

This clonotype was found a few times. V usage is TRBV14 and J usage is TRBJ1-1, with 7 positions matching TRBD1. V was clipped by 0 bases and J by 11 bases; unmatched bases: 6. The CDR3 is made up of 13 amino acids. Germline V CDR1 and CDR2: SGHDN, FVKESK. This chain's CDR3 is CASSQDLGGRAFF. CDR3 coding DNA: TGTGCCAGCAGCCAAGATCTAGGGGGCAGGGCTTTCTTT.

This clonotype was seen at least ten times. This chain links TRBV6-2 or TRBV6-3 with TRBJ2-1, with a possible D match to TRBD2 (5 bases). The CDR3 is 11 residues long. V was cut by 6 bases and J by 15 bases, with 15 bases left in between. From germline, CDR1 is MNHEY and CDR2 SVGEGT. In DNA form, the CDR3 reads TGTGCCAGCAGAACCTTGGGAGTCAGGTTCTTC. This gives the protein CASRTLGVRFF.

This clonotype was counted ten times or more. The chain has TRBV5-1 and TRBJ2-1, with D unresolved. The V gene lost 1 base and the J gene lost 8 bases, with 19 bases spanning the gap. CDR3 length equals 16 residues. Germline CDR1 reads SGHRS; CDR2 reads YFSETQ. CDR3 DNA sequence: TGCGCCAGCAGCTTGCCCGGACCCCTAACCCAACATGAGCAGTTCTTC. Residues: CASSLPGPLTQHEQFF.

V usage is TRBV20-1 and J usage is TRBJ2-7, with D possibly TRBD2 on 5 matching bases. This CDR3 contains 12 residues. Germline CDR1 reads DFQATT; CDR2 reads SNEGSKA (reference sequence). Deletions cut 3 bases from V and 3 bases from J, with 9 bases between. The CDR3 DNA reads as TGCAGTGCTAGGGACTCAAACTACGAGCAGTACTTC. Translating it yields CSARDSNYEQYF.

The CDR3 loop is CASSRDTGSNQPQHF. The CDR3 region has the DNA TGTGCCAGCAGTAGGGACACGGGGAGCAATCAGCCCCAGCATTTT. This chain joins TRBV2 and TRBJ1-5, with a possible D match to TRBD1 (6 bases). The CDR3 is 15 amino acids. Looked up from germline, CDR1 is SNHLY and CDR2 is FYNNEI. Trimming pared 5 bases from V and 1 base from J, leaving 12 bases between.

This clonotype has a count of ten or more. The J gene is TRBJ2-3, the V gene TRBV11-2; D may be TRBD1 or TRBD2 (7 bases each). V dropped 8 bases and J dropped 5 bases, with 23 bases sitting between them. The germline gives CDR1 SGHAT, CDR2 FQNNGV. The CDR3 is made up of 16 amino acids. The CDR3 DNA sequence: TGTGCCAGCGCCATGGGGGAGGGGGCCAGGGGAGATACGCAGTATTTT. The encoded protein is CASAMGEGARGDTQYF.

On this clonotype: This may be a read error: a much more frequent sequence differs by one nucleotide. This rearrangement joins TRBV20-1 to TRBJ1-5; TRBD1 agrees at 12 bases. In germline, CDR1 is DFQATT, CDR2 SNEGSKA (reference sequence). With V trimmed by 1 base and J by 9 bases, 10 bases remained unmatched. The CDR3 has 16 amino acids. The CDR3 region is CSARAGQGAGSPPQHF. DNA for the CDR3: TGCAGTGCTAGAGCGGGACAGGGGGCGGGTAGTCCGCCCCAGCATTTT.

The gene calls are TRBV29-1 and TRBJ2-5; D is possibly TRBD1 or TRBD2 (6 bases each). V dropped 4 bases and J dropped 5 bases, with 20 bases sitting between them. There are 15 residues in the CDR3. Germline V CDR1 and CDR2: SQVTM, ANQGSEA. The CDR3 spells CSVVGYGGTRETQYF. The DNA for the CDR3 is TGCAGCGTTGTCGGGTACGGCGGGACAAGGGAGACCCAGTACTTC.

The gene calls are TRBV6-2 or TRBV6-3 and TRBJ2-1; TRBD1 might be the D (5 bases). V was cut by 2 bases and J by 8 bases, with 13 bases left in between. The CDR3 loop spans 14 amino acids. Germline V gene sequence: CDR1 MNHEY, CDR2 SVGEGT. This chain's CDR3 is CASSYRVLGDEQFF. The CDR3, as DNA: TGTGCCAGCAGTTACAGGGTCCTAGGGGATGAGCAGTTCTTC.

This clonotype was counted ten times or more. This chain's CDR3 is CASSEWGQGSEQYF. In DNA, the CDR3 is TGTGCCAGCAGTGAATGGGGTCAGGGGAGCGAGCAGTACTTC. The genes are TRBV2 and TRBJ2-7, with D tentatively TRBD1 (6 bases). The CDR3 length is 14 residues. Trimming cost V 2 bases and J 6 bases, with 14 bases left between them. Germline lookup yields CDR1 SNHLY and CDR2 FYNNEI.

This clonotype was found a few times. The chain carries TRBV4-2 and TRBJ2-5; D is unclear. This CDR3 comprises 14 residues. Germline V gene data show CDR1 as LGHNA and CDR2 as YNFKEQ. V lost 0 bases to trimming and J lost 1 base, with 6 bases between them. The DNA for the CDR3 is TGTGCCAGCAGCCAAGATCGACGCCAAGAGACCCAGTACTTC. It is translated as CASSQDRRQETQYF.

This sequence joins TRBV5-5 and TRBJ1-6; the D is unclear. This CDR3 is built from 15 residues. Germline V CDR1 and CDR2: SGHKS, YYEKEE (reference sequence). Trimming cost V 3 bases and J 3 bases, with 10 bases left between them. This CDR3 is CASSSAEDYNSPLHF. CDR3 nucleotide sequence: TGTGCCAGCAGCTCCGCGGAGGACTATAATTCACCCCTCCACTTT.

The chain carries TRBV6-2 or TRBV6-3 and TRBJ1-5; D unclear. This CDR3 has 13 amino acids. CDR1 and CDR2 from the germline V gene are MNHEY and SVGEGT. V was cut by 1 base and J by 7 bases, with 8 bases left in between. CDR3 region: CASSYYGRQPQHF. Here the CDR3 DNA reads TGTGCCAGCAGTTACTACGGGAGGCAGCCCCAGCATTTT.